This TCR beta chain was profiled in a study of blood T cell repertoires in COVID-19. Clones were read by immunoSEQ multiplex PCR, and TCRdb kept only the in-frame ones, dropping some. Altogether some 200,000 clones are present, 75% to 90% being singletons, with the ten largest covering approximately 0.8%. This CDR3 is built from 15 residues. Germline V lookup: CDR1 MNHNY, CDR2 SVGAGI (reference sequence). V was clipped by 2 bases and J by 4 bases, with 12 bases between them. This TCR was recovered from a woman younger than 30 who had recovered from COVID-19. The sample taken for sequencing was PBMCs or T cells enriched from blood (not recorded which). The rearrangement links TRBV6-6 to TRBJ1-3, with D possibly matching TRBD1 (5 bases). CDR3 sequence reads: CASSYTGVGGNTIYF. The CDR3 coding sequence is TGTGCCAGCAGTTACACGGGGGTAGGAGGAAACACCATATATTTT.